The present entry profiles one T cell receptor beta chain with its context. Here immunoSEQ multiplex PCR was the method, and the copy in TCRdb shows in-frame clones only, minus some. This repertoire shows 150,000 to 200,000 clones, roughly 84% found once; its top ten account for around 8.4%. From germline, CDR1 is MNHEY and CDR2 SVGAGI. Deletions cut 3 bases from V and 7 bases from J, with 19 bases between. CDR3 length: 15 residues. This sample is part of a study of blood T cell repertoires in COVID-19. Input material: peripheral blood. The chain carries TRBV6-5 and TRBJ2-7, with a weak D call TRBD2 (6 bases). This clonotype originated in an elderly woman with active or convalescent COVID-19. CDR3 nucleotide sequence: TGTGCCAGCAGTTATTCGGGACTCCGTACGGGGGAGCAGTACTTC. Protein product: CASSYSGLRTGEQYF.